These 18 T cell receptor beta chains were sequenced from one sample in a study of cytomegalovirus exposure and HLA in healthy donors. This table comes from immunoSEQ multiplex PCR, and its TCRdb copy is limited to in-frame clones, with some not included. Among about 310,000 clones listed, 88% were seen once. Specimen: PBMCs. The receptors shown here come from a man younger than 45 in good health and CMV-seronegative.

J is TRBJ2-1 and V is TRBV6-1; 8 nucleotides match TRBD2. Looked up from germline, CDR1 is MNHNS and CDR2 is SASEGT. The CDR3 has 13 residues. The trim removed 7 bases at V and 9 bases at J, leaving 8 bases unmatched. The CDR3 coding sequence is TGTGCCAGCATGGTGTGGCGGGGGGTTGAGCAGTTCTTC. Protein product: CASMVWRGVEQFF.

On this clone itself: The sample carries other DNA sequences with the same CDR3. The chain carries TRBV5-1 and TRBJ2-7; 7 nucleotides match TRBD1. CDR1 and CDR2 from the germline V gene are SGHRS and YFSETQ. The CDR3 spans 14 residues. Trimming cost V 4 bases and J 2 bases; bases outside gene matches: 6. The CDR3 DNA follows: TGCGCCAGCAGCCTCCGGGACAGAACCTACGAGCAGTACTTC. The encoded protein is CASSLRDRTYEQYF.

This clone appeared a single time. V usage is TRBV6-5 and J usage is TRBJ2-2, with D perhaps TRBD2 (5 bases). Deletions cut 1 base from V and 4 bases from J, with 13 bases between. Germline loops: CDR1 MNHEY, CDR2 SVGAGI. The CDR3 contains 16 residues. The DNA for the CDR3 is TGTGCCAGCAGTTACTTTATCGAGGGTGGCACCGGGGAGCTGTTTTTT. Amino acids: CASSYFIEGGTGELFF.

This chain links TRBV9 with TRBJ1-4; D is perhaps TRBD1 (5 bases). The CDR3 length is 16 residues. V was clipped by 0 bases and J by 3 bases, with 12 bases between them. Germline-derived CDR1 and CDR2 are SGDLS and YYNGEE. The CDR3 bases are TGTGCCAGCAGCGTAGACGGAGGGGAGCCTAATGAAAAACTGTTTTTT. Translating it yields CASSVDGGEPNEKLFF.

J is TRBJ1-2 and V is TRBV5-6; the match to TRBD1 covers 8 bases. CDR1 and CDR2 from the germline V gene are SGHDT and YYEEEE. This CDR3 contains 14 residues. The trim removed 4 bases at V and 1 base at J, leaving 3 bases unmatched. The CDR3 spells CASSPTGDNYGYTF. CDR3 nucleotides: TGTGCCAGCAGCCCGACAGGGGATAACTATGGCTACACCTTC.

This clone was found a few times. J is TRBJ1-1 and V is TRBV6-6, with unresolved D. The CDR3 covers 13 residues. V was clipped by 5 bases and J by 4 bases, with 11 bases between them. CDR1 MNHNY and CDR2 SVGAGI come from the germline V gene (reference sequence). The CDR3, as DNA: TGTGCCAGCAGTAAAGGAGCGGGCACTGAAGCTTTCTTT. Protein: CASSKGAGTEAFF.

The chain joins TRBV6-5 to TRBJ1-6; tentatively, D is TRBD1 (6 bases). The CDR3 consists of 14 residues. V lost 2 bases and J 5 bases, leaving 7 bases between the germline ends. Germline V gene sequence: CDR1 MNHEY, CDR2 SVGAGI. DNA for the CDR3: TGTGCCAGCAGTTACGGGACAAATAATTCACCCCTCCACTTT. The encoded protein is CASSYGTNNSPLHF.

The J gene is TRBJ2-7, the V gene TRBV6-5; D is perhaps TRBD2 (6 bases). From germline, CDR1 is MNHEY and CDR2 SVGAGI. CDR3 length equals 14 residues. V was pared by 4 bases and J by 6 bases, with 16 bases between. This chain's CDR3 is CASSSPGSSGEQYF. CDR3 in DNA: TGTGCCAGCAGTTCTCCCGGGAGTTCTGGCGAGCAGTACTTC.

The CDR3 nucleotides read TGTGCCAGCAGCCTCTTTGGACTAGCGGGGAACAATGAGCAGTTCTTC. It is translated as CASSLFGLAGNNEQFF. This chain joins TRBV14 and TRBJ2-1, with 12 positions matching TRBD2. The CDR3 covers 16 residues. J was trimmed by 5 bases and V by 4 bases; bases with no gene match: 6. Germline V lookup: CDR1 SGHDN, CDR2 FVKESK.

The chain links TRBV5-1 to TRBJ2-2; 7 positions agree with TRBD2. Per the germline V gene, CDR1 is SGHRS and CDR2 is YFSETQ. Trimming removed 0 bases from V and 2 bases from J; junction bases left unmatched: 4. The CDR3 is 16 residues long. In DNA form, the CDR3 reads TGCGCCAGCAGCTTGGAGGGAGGGGACAACACCGGGGAGCTGTTTTTT. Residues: CASSLEGGDNTGELFF. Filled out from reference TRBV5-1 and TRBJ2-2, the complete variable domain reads KAGVTQTPRYLIKTRGQQVTLSCSPISGHRSVSWYQQTPGQGLQFLFEYFSETQRNKGNFPGRFSGRQFSNSRSEMNVSTLELGDSALYLCASSLEGGDNTGELFFGEGSRLTVL.

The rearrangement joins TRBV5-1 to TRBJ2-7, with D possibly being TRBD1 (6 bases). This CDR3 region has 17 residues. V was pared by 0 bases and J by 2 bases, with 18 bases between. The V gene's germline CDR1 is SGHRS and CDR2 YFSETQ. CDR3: CASSLGRSGHQTYEQYF. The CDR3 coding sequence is TGCGCCAGCAGCTTGGGACGCTCGGGACACCAGACCTACGAGCAGTACTTC.

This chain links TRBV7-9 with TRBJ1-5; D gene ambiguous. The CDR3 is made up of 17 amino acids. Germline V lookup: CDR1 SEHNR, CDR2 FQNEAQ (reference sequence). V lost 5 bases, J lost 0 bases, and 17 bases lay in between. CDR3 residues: CASSPGPLRDSNQPQHF. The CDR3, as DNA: TGTGCCAGCAGCCCGGGCCCTTTGAGGGATAGCAATCAGCCCCAGCATTTT. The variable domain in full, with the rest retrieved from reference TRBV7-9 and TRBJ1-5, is DTGVSQNPRHKITKRGQNVTFRCDPISEHNRLYWYRQTLGQGPEFLTYFQNEAQLEKSRLLSDRFSAERPKGSFSTLEIQRTEQGDSAMYLCASSPGPLRDSNQPQHFGDGTRLSIL.

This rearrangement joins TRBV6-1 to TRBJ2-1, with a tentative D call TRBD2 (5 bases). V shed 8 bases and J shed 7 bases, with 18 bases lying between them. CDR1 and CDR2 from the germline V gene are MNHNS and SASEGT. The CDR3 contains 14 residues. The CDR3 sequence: CASQDLGDVNEQFF. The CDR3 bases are TGTGCCAGCCAGGACTTAGGCGACGTGAATGAGCAGTTCTTC.

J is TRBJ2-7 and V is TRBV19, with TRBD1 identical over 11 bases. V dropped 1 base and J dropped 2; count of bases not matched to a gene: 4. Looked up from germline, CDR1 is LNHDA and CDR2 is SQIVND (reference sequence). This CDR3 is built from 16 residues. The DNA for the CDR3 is TGTGCCAGTAGTATAGGTGGGACAGGGGGACCCTACGAGCAGTACTTC. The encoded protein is CASSIGGTGGPYEQYF.

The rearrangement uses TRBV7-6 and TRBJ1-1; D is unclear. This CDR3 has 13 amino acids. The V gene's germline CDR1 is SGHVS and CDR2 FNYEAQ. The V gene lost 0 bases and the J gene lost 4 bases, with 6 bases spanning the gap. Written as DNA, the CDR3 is TGTGCCAGCAGCTTAGCCCGCGTCACTGAAGCTTTCTTT. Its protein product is CASSLARVTEAFF.

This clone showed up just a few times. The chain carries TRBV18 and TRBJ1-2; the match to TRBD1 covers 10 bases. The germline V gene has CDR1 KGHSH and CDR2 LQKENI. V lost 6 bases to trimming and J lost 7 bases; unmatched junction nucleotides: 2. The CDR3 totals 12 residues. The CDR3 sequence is CASSDRGSGYTF. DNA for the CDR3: TGTGCCAGCTCGGACAGGGGGAGTGGCTACACCTTC.

As DNA, the CDR3 is TGTGCCAGCAGTTACGGAACAGGGGGCTACGAGCAGTACTTC. Protein: CASSYGTGGYEQYF. The chain couples TRBV6-5 to TRBJ2-7; 8 nucleotides line up with TRBD1. Germline loops: CDR1 MNHEY, CDR2 SVGAGI. V lost 2 bases to trimming and J lost 3 bases; unmatched junction nucleotides: 3. CDR3 length equals 14 residues.

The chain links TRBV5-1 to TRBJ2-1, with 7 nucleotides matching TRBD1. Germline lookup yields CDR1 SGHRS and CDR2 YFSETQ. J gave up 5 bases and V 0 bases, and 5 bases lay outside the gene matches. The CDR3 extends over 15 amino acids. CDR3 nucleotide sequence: TGCGCCAGCAGCTTGGGACAGGGTAAGAACAATGAGCAGTTCTTC. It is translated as CASSLGQGKNNEQFF.